Many counts were recorded for the clone carrying this T cell receptor beta chain. Antigen unknown. UMIs and a universal primer site were added when TCR cDNA was made by 5'RACE template switching. TCRdb re-derived calls from the 5' RACE reads in MiXCR, one entry per CDR3 protein. The sample includes around 330,000 distinct CDR3 sequences, about 3.5% of them seen just once. This sample is part of a study of T cells after yellow fever vaccination. Study as a whole: Fractions with few cells were prepared using SMART-Seq v4 Ultra Low Input. General study findings and limits: A large majority of primary-vaccination clones showed up again after the booster (approximately 95% CD4, around 88% CD8). FACS-sorted repertoires could contain abundant clonotypes contaminating from the bulk population.

The germline gives CDR1 LNHNV, CDR2 YYDKDF (reference sequence). The CDR3 runs 13 residues. Trimming took off 0 bases at V and 9 bases at J, with 9 bases between the two ends. The sequencing used PBMCs, collected on the day of the yellow fever booster vaccination. The gene calls are TRBV15 and TRBJ2-1; the D is unclear. The receptor was derived from a man aged 18 to 29 who received the YFV17D yellow fever vaccine. In DNA form, the CDR3 reads TGTGCCACCAGCAGAGATTCTGGGGTTGAGCAGTTCTTC. Protein product: CATSRDSGVEQFF.